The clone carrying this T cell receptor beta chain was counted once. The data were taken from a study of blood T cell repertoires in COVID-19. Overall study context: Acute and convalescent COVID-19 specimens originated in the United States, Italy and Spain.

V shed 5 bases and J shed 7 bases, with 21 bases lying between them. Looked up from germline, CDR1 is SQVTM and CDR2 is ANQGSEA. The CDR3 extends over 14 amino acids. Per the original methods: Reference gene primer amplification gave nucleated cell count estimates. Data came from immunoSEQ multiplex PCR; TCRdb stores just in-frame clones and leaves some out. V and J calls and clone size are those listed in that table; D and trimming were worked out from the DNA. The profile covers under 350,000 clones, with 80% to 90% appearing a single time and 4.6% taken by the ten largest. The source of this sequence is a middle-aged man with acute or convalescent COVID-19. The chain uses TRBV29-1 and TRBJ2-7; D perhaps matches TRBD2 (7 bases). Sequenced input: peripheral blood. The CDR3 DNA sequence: TGCAGCGTTCAAAAGGGGGGGGCCCTCGGGGAGCAGTACTTC. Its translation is CSVQKGGALGEQYF.